The clone carrying this TCR beta chain was seen more than once but under ten times. The antigen remains unidentified. The data were obtained in a study of metastatic and nonmetastatic thyroid tumors. Looking at the study overall: Peripheral blood and tumor or nodule samples from malignant and benign thyroid patients were compared.

Authors' data handling: Variation in CDR3 across clinicopathological groups served as the basis for constructing a distant-metastasis classifier in papillary thyroid cancer. TCRdb re-called the PCR reads through MiXCR. Clone size and V and J calls follow TCRdb, not the original study. The sample holds some 46,000 clones; about 22% are singletons and the top ten take about 3.3%. General study results and limits: Compared with benign nodules, malignant thyroid tumors were reported to have significantly higher TCR beta diversity in both blood and tumor.

Thyroid surgery was preceded by no treatment in any patient. This CDR3 contains 16 residues. The V and J ends lost 0 bases and 2 bases respectively, with 17 bases between them. Germline lookup yields CDR1 DFQATT and CDR2 SNEGSKA (reference sequence). The chain has TRBV20-1 and TRBJ2-7; D is possibly TRBD1 or TRBD2 (5 bases each). The sample consisted of blood. This TCR was recovered from a male donor with papillary thyroid cancer or a benign thyroid nodule (not recorded which). Some clones in this sample may be carry-over from other donors' samples. CDR3 protein: CSARDGGQHTTYEQYF. For the CDR3, the DNA is TGCAGTGCTAGAGATGGAGGACAACACACCACCTACGAGCAGTACTTC.